This T cell receptor beta chain is drawn from a study of blood T cell repertoires in COVID-19. Turning to the study itself: The samples span acute and convalescent COVID-19 from the United States, Italy and Spain.

Repertoires were generated with immunoSEQ multiplex PCR, while TCRdb's copy carries only in-frame clones and drops some. Among roughly 300,000 clones listed, about four fifths were seen once. This clone has just a few counts. V shed 1 base and J shed 5 bases, with 16 bases lying between them. CDR3 size: 16 residues. The germline gives CDR1 SGHDT, CDR2 YYEEEE. The clonotype comes from a woman aged 55-70 years with active or convalescent COVID-19. Material for sequencing was peripheral blood. The chain carries TRBV5-6 and TRBJ1-5; maybe TRBD1 (5 bases). CDR3 nucleotides: TGTGCCAGCAGCTTGAGGTCAGGGAACGGGTATCAGCCCCAGCATTTT. Translation: CASSLRSGNGYQPQHF.